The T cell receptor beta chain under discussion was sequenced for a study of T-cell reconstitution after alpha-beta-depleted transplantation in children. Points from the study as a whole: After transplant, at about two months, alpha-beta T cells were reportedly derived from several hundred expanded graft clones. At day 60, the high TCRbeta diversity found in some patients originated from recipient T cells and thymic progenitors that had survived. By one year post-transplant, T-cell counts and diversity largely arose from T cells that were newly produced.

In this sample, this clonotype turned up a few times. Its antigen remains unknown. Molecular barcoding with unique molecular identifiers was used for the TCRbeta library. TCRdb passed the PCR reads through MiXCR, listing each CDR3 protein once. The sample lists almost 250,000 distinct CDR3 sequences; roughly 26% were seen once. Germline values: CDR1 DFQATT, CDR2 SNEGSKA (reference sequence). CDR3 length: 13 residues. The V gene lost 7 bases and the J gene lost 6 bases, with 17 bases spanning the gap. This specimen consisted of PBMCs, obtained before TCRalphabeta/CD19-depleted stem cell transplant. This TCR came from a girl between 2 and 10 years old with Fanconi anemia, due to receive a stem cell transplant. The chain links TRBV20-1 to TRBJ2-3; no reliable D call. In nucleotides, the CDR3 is TGCAGTGTCCACGGCACCCCCTACGATACGCAGTATTTT. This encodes CSVHGTPYDTQYF.